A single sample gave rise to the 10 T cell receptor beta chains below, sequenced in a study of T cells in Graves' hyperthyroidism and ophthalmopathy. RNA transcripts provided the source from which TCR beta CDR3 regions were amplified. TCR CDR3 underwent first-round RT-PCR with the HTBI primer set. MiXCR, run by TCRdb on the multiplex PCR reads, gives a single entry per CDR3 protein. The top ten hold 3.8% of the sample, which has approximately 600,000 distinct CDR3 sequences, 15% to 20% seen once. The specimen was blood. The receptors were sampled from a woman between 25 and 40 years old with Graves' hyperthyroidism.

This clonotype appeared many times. The CDR3 DNA follows: TGTGCCAGCAGCTTATTAGGGGGAGGGCCTACAGATACGCAGTATTTT. Translating it yields CASSLLGGGPTDTQYF. V and J are TRBV7-2 and TRBJ2-3; TRBD2 might be the D (7 bases). The CDR3 totals 16 residues. Germline V gene sequence: CDR1 SGHTA, CDR2 FQGNSA. Trimming took 2 bases from V and 3 from J, leaving 15 bases between them.

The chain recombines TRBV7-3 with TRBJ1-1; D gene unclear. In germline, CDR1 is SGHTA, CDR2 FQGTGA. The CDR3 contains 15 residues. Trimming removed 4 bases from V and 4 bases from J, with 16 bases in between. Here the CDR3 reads CASSSAPTSGTEAFF. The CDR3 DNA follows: TGTGCCAGCAGCTCCGCCCCTACCTCGGGCACTGAAGCTTTCTTT.

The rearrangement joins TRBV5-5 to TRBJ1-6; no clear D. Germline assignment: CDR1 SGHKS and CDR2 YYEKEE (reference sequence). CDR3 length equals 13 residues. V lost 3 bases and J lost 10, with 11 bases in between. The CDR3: CASSSTLNSPLHF. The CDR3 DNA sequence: TGTGCCAGCAGCTCGACCCTTAACTCACCCCTCCACTTT.

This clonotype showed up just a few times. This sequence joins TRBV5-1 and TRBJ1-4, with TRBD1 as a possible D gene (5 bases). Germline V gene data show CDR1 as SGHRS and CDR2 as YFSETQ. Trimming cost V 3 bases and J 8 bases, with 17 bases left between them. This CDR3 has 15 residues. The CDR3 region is CASSYTTEPGEKLFF. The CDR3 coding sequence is TGCGCCAGCAGCTATACGACAGAACCGGGGGAAAAACTGTTTTTT.

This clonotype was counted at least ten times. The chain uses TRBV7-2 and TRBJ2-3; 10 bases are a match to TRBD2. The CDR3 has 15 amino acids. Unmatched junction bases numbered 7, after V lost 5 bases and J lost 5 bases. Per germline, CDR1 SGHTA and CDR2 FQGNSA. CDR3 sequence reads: CASSDRTSGGDTQYF. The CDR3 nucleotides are TGTGCCAGCAGCGACCGGACTAGCGGTGGAGATACGCAGTATTTT.

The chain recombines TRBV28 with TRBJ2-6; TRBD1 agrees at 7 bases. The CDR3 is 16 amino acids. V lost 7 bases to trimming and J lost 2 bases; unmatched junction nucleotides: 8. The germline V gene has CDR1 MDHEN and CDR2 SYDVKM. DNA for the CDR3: TGTGCCAGCAACAAAATAGGGGGCGCTGGGGCCAACGTCCTGACTTTC. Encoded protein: CASNKIGGAGANVLTF.

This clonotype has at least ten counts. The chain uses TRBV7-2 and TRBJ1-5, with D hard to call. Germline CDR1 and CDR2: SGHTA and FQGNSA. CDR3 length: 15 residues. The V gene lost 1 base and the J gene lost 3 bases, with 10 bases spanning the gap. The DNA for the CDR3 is TGTGCCAGCAGCTTAGAGGTCAGGCCCAATCAGCCCCAGCATTTT. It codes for CASSLEVRPNQPQHF.

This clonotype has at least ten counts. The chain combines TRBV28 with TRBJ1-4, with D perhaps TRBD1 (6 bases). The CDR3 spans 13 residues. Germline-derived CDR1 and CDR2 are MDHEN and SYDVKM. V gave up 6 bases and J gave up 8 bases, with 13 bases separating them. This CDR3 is CASSGLTGEKLFF. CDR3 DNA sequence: TGTGCCAGCAGCGGACTGACAGGAGAAAAACTGTTTTTT. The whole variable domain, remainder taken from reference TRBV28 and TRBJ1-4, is DVKVTQSSRYLVKRTGEKVFLECVQDMDHENMFWYRQDPGLGLRLIYFSYDVKMKEKGDIPEGYSVSREKKERFSLILESASTNQTSMYLCASSGLTGEKLFFGSGTQLSVL.

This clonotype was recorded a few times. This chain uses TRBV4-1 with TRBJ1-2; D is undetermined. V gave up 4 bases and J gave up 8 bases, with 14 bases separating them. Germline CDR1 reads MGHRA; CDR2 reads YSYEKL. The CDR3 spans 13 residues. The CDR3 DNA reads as TGCGCCAGCAGCCCCGAACCCCTCTTAGGCTACACCTTC. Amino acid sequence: CASSPEPLLGYTF.

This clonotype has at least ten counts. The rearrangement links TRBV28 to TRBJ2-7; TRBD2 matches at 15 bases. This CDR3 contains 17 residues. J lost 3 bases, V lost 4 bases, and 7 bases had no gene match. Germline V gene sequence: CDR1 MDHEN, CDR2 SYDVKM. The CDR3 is CASSSRTSGRAFYEQYF. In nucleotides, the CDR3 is TGTGCCAGCAGTTCAAGGACTAGCGGGAGGGCCTTCTACGAGCAGTACTTC.